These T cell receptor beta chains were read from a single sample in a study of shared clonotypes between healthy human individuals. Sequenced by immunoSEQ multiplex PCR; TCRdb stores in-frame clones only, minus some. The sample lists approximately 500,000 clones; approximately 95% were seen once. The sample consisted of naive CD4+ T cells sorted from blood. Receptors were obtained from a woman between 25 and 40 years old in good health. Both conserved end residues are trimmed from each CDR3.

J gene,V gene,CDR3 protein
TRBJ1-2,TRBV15,ATSREGGYGYT
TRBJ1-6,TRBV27,ASSLRDSYNSPLH
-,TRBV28,ASSIPPDSYEQY
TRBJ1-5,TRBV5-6,ASSFWAGASRDSNQPQH
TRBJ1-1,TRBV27,ASSPIPGLTNTEAF
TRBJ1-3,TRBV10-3,AISLVGGLSSGNTIY
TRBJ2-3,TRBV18,ASSLRTSGTDTQY
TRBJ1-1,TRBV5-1,ASQTGVGSAEAF
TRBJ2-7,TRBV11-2,ASSRLRGGSYEQY
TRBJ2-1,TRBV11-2,ASSGGLPYNEQF
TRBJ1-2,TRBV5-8,ASSFQTGVRTNYGYT
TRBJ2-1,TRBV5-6,ASSRGGTYNEQF
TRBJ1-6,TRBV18,ASSPPTGTGRNSPLH
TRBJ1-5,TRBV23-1,ASSQSDRPILNQPQH
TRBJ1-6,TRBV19,ASSIGDRRHSPLH
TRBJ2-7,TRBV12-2,ASRLGGAGPLYEQY
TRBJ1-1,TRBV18,ASSPREQGAREAF
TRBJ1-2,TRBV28,ASSPLVGGYT
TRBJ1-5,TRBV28,ASKSRRVGGSNQPQH
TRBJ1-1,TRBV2,ASSEYGEAF
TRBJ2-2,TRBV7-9,ASSFPGTRRELF
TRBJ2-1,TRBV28,ASSLLPGTSGAGGQF
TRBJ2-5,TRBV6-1,ASSGTGQETQY
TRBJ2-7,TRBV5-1,ASSLPTSGRAGTYEQY
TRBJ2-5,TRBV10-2,ASSEIPLTSGSQETQY
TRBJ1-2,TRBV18,ASSPNPSTGRLNYGYT
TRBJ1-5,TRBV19,ASTLRGANQPQH
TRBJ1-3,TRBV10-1,ASGAGNTIY
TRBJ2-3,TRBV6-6,ASSYAGGGTDTQY
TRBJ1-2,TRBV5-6,ASSWKDGIYGYT
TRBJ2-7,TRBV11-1,ASSTRGSGRLEQY
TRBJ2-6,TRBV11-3,ASSPGQGRSGGPGANVLT
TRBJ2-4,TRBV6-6,ASSYPPGQSGYIQY
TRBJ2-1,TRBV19,ASSRGAAGVSEQF
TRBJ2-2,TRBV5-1,ASSLVASANTGELF
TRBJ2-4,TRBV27,ASTSTGSIQY
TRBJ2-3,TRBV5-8,ASSLSGQGVPDTQY
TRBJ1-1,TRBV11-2,ASSLTGTANTEAF
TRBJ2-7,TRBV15,ATSTRGGEQY
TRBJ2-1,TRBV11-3,ASSTGLANNEQF
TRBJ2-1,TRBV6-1,ASSEGMNNEQF
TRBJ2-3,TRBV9,ASSVDHSGADTQY
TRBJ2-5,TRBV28,ASSPPGWETQY
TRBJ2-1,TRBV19,ASSMIYNEQF
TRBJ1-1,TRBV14,ASSQTTGGTEAF
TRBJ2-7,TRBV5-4,ASSSRQGPHEQY
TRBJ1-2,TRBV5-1,ASSPYWSQGNYGYT
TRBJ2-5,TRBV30,AWSFSQGAGETQY